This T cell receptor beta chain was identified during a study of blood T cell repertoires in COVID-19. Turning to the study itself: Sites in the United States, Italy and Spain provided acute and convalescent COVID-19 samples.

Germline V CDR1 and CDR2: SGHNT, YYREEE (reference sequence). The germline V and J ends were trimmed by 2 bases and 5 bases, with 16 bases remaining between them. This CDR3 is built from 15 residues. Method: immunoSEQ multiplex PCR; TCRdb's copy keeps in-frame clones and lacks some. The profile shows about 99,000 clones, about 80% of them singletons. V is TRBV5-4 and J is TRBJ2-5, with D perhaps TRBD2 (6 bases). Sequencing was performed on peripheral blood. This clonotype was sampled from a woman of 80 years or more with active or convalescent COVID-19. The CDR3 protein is CASSFRLDRLETQYF. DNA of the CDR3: TGTGCCAGCAGCTTCCGACTAGACCGACTCGAGACCCAGTACTTC.